This T cell receptor beta chain was captured by sequencing in a study of shared clonotypes between healthy human individuals. Trimming stripped 5 bases from V and 5 bases from J, with 18 bases between. Germline values: CDR1 SGHAT, CDR2 FQNNGV. This CDR3 comprises 15 residues. This clone came up once. Sorted-subset replicate PCRs used around 220 ng DNA, about 30,000 T cell genomes. Clones were read by immunoSEQ multiplex PCR, and TCRdb kept only the in-frame ones, dropping some. Here the sample spans 2 million to 3 million clones, 93% being singletons. This sequence originates from a man aged 18 to 35 in good health. Some clones in this sample may be carry-over from other donors' samples. Sample: naive CD4+ T cells from PBMCs. The subset denotes: CD45RA+ positively selected. The V gene is TRBV11-2, the J gene TRBJ1-1; D is ambiguous. The CDR3 DNA sequence: TGTGCCAGCAGCCCCTTGGGCTGGGATGGAACTGAAGCTTTCTTT. Translating gives CASSPLGWDGTEAFF.